This T cell receptor (beta chain) was sequenced in a study of blood T cell repertoires in COVID-19. The overall study: Specimens from acute and convalescent COVID-19 originated in the United States, Italy and Spain. T cells, B-cell-depleted T cells, or PBMCs provided the cDNA or gDNA that served as material.

In the original workflow: Reference gene primer amplification in the assay estimated nucleated cell counts. Generated by immunoSEQ multiplex PCR, the TCRdb table keeps only in-frame clones and is missing some. That table is the source of V, J and clone size, and D and trimming were worked out from the DNA. Of some 45,000 clones listed, roughly four fifths are singletons. V gave up 3 bases and J gave up 1 base; unmatched junction bases: 2. The CDR3 length is 15 residues. Germline CDR1 WNHNN, CDR2 SYGVQD (reference sequence). The receptor's source is a human donor in a cohort sampled during active COVID-19. Sequenced sample: peripheral blood. V gene TRBV10-1 combines with J gene TRBJ2-1, with 8 bases identical to TRBD2. The CDR3 DNA sequence: TGCGCCAGCAGTGACCCTAGCGGGTCCTACAATGAGCAGTTCTTC. As protein: CASSDPSGSYNEQFF.